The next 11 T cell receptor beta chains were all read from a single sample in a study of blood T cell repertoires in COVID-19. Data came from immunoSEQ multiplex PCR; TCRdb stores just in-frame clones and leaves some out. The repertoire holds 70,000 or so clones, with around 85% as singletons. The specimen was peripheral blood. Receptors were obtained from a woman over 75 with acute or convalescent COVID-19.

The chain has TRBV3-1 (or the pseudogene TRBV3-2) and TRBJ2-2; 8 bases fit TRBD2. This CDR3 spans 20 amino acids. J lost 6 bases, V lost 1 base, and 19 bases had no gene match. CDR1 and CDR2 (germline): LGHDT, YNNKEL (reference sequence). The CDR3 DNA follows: TGTGCCAGCAGCCAAGGTCGCCGGCTAGCGGGCCGGGGGCGGGCCGGGGAGCTGTTTTTT. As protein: CASSQGRRLAGRGRAGELFF.

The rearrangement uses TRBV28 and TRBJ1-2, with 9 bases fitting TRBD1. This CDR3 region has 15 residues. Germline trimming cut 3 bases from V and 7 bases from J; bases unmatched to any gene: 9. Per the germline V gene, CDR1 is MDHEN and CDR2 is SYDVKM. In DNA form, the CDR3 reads TGTGCCAGCAGTTTGGGGGGACAGGGCTTTGGTGGCTACACCTTC. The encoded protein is CASSLGGQGFGGYTF.

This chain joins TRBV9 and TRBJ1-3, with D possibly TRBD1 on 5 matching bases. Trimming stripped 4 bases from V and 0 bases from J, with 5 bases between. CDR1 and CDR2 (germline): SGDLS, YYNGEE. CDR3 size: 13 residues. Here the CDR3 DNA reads TGTGCCAGCAGCAGGGGCTCTGGAAACACCATATATTTT. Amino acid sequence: CASSRGSGNTIYF. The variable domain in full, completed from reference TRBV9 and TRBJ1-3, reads DSGVTQTPKHLITATGQRVTLRCSPRSGDLSVYWYQQSLDQGLQFLIQYYNGEERAKGNILERFSAQQFPDLHSELNLSSLELGDSALYFCASSRGSGNTIYFGEGSWLTVV.

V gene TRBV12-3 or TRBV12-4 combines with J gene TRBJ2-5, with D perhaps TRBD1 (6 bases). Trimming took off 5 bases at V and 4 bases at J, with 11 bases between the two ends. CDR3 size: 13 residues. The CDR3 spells CASSPIRGETQYF. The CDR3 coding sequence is TGTGCCAGCAGTCCTATCAGGGGAGAGACCCAGTACTTC.

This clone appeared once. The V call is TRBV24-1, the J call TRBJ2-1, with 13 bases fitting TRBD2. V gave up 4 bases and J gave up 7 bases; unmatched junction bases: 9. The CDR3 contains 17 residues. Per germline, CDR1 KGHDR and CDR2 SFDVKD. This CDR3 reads CATSDPGTSGIRNEQFF. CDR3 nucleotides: TGTGCCACCAGTGACCCCGGGACTAGCGGGATTCGAAATGAGCAGTTCTTC.

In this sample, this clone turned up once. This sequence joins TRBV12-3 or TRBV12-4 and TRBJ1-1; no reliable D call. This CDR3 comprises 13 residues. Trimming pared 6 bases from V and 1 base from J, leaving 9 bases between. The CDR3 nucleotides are TGTGCCAGCAGCCTATCCACGAACACTGAAGCTTTCTTT. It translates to CASSLSTNTEAFF.

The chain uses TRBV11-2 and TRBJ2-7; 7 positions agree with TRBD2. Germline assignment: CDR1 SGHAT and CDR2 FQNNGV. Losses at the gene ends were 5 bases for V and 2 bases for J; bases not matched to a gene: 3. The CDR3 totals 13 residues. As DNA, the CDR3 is TGTGCCAGCAGCCGAAGCGGGACCTACGAGCAGTACTTC. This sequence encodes CASSRSGTYEQYF.

Here the CDR3 reads CASSLFVRGGTGELFF. CDR3 in DNA: TGTGCCAGCAGCTTATTTGTTCGAGGGGGCACCGGGGAGCTGTTTTTT. The chain is built from TRBV5-6 and TRBJ2-2, with D tentatively TRBD1 (6 bases). CDR1 is SGHDT, CDR2 YYEEEE, per germline. The V end lost 2 bases, the J end lost 4 bases, and 15 bases lay between the germline ends. There are 16 residues in the CDR3.

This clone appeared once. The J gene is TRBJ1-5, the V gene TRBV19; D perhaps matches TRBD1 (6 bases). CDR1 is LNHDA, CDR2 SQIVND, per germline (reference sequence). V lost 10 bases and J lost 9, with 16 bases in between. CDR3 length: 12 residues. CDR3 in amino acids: CATDRPTGPQHF. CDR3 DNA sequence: TGTGCCACCGACAGGCCCACCGGGCCCCAGCATTTT.

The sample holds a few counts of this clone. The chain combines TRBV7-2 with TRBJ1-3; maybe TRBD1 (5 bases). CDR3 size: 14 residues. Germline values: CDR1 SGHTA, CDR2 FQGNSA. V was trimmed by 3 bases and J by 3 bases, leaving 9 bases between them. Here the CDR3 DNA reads TGTGCCAGCAGCTTTCGCGGGGGTGGAAACACCATATATTTT. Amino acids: CASSFRGGGNTIYF.

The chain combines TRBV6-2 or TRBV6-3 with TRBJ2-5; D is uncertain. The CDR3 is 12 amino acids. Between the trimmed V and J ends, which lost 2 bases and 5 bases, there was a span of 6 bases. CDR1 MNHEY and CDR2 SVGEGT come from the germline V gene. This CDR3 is CASSYTRETQYF. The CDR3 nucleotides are TGTGCCAGCAGTTACACCCGGGAGACCCAGTACTTC.